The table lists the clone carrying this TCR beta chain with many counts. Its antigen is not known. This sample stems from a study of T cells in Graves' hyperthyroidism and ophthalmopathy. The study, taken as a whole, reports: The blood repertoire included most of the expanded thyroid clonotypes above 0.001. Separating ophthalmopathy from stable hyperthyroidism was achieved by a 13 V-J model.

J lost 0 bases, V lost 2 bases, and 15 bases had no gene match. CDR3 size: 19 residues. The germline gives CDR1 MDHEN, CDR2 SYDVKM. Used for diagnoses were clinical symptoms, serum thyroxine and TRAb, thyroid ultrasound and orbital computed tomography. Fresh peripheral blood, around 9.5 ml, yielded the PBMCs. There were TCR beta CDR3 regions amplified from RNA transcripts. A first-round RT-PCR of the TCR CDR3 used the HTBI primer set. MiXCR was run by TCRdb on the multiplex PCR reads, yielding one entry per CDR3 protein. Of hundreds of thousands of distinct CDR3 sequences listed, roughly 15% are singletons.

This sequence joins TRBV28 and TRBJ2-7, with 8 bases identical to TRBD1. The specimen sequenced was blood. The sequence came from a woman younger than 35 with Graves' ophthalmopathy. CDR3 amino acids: CASSLRTGQGLEFSYEQYF. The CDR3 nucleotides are TGTGCCAGCAGTTTACGAACTGGACAGGGTCTAGAGTTCTCCTACGAGCAGTACTTC.